This T cell receptor beta chain was documented in a study of T cell responses to AZD1222 COVID-19 vaccine. About this clone itself: No antigen is known for it.

Study observations and caveats: Baseline serostatus was positive in only six AZD1222 recipients. There were mostly white British donors and more females than males, and clonal diversity was possibly underestimated.

Sequencing was performed with immunoSEQ multiplex PCR; in TCRdb, only in-frame clones are kept and a portion is missing. The sample consists of 100,000 to 150,000 clones, around 90% of them appearing once. Trimming shortened V by 6 bases and J by 6 bases, and 11 bases separated the two germline ends. Germline V gene lookup returns CDR1 MDHEN and CDR2 SYDVKM. The CDR3 has 12 amino acids. This specimen was peripheral blood, taken on day 0 of AZD1222 vaccination. The chain combines TRBV28 with TRBJ1-1, with D hard to call. This receptor was identified in an adult in good health. The CDR3 coding sequence is TGTGCCAGCAGCCTTGGACGCTCTGAAGCTTTCTTT. It translates to CASSLGRSEAFF.